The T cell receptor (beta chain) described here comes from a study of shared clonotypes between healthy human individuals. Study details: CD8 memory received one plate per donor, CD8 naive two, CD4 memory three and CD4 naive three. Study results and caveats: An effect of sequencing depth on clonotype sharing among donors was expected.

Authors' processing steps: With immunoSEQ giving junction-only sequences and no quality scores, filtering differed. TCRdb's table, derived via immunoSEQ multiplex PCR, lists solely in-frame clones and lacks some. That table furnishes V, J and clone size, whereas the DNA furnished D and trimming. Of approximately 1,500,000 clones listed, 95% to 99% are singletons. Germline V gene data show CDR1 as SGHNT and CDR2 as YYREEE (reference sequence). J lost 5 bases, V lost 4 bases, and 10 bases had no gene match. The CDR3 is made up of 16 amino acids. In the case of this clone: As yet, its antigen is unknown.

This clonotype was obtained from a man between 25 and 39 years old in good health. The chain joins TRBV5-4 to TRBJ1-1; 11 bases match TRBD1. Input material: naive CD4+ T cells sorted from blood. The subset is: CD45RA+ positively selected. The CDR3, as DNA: TGTGCCAGCAGCCTACCGGGACAGGGGGTTGGAACTGAAGCTTTCTTT. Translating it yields CASSLPGQGVGTEAFF.